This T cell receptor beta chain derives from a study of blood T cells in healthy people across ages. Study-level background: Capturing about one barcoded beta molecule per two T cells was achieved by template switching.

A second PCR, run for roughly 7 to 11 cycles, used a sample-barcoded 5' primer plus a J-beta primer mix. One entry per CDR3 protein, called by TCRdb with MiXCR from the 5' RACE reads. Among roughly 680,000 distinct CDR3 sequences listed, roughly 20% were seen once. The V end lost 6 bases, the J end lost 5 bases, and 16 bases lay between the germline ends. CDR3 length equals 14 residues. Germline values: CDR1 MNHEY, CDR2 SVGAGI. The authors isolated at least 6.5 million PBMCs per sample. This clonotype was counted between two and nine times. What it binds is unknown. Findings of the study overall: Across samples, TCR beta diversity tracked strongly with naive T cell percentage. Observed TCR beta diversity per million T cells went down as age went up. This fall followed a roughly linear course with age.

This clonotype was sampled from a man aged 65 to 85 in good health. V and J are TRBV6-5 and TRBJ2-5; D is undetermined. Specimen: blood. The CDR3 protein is CASRRGSSWETQYF. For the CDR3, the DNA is TGTGCCAGCAGACGAGGATCGAGCTGGGAGACCCAGTACTTC.